This T cell receptor beta chain was found in a study of T cells in localized non-small cell lung cancer. Findings and caveats of the study: As only one tumor region underwent sequencing, heterogeneity remains possible. There were a median 57 of the top 100 tumor clones appearing in adjacent lung. Uninvolved adjacent lung, not tumor, had the highest T cell clonality. Density of T cells in blood, when higher, went with longer overall survival.

The germline V gene encodes CDR1 KGHSH and CDR2 LQKENI. The V gene end was trimmed by 0 bases and the J gene end by 3 bases; junction bases not matched to a gene: 3. This CDR3 contains 15 residues. With respect to this clone: Its antigen is undetermined.

Sequencing was performed with immunoSEQ multiplex PCR; in TCRdb, only in-frame clones are kept and a portion is missing. The table has around 31,000 clones, roughly nine tenths seen once. This TCR derives from a woman aged 35-75 years with stage I lung adenocarcinoma. The V and J genes are TRBV18 and TRBJ2-7; TRBD1 matches 9 bases. Sequencing was performed on peripheral blood, taken before any cancer treatment. The chain's CDR3 is CASSPPTGQGYEQYF. CDR3 bases: TGTGCCAGCTCACCACCGACGGGACAGGGCTACGAGCAGTACTTC.